The T cell receptor (beta chain) under discussion was sequenced for a study of T cell responses to AZD1222 COVID-19 vaccine. Sequenced by immunoSEQ multiplex PCR; TCRdb stores in-frame clones only, minus some. This sample yields 190,000 or so clones, of which roughly 90% are seen a single time; roughly 3.5% belongs to the top ten. Unmatched junction bases numbered 6, after V lost 6 bases and J lost 3 bases. The CDR3 has 15 amino acids. Looked up from germline, CDR1 is MNHEY and CDR2 is SVGAGI. Study observations and caveats: No day 14 peak samples; only post-peak repertoires were characterized. Baseline serostatus was positive in only six AZD1222 recipients.

Details on this clone: What it recognizes is unknown.

This clonotype was sampled from an adult who received the AZD1222 COVID-19 vaccine. The chain uses TRBV6-5 and TRBJ1-3; 9 nucleotides line up with TRBD1. The material was peripheral blood, obtained 28 days after the second AZD1222 dose. The CDR3 DNA reads TGTGCCAGCAGATCACAGGGGGCAGGTGGAAACACCATATATTTT. It translates to CASRSQGAGGNTIYF.